This T cell receptor (beta chain) was observed in a study of cytomegalovirus exposure and HLA in healthy donors. Overall study results and limits: In the 130 or so validation repertoires, a later analysis found that first-cohort TCR clusters tended to co-occur. It was reported that the classifier diagnosed cytomegalovirus status with high specificity and sensitivity in both the original and validation cohorts.

Sequencing used immunoSEQ multiplex PCR; TCRdb keeps in-frame clones, though not all of them. The repertoire holds 150,000 to 180,000 clones, more than 70% seen once, with 2% to 2.5% in the top ten. From germline, CDR1 is SGHVS and CDR2 FNYEAQ. The CDR3 covers 17 residues. The ends lost 2 bases at V and 0 bases at J; junction bases unmatched: 5. A remark on this clone: Its antigen is unknown.

The receptor was derived from a human donor in good health. The chain is built from TRBV7-6 and TRBJ2-3, with TRBD2 matching over 10 bases. Sequencing used PBMCs. CDR3 region: CASSLIAGGASTDTQYF. CDR3 in DNA: TGTGCCAGCAGCTTAATAGCGGGAGGCGCGAGCACAGATACGCAGTATTTT. The whole variable domain, filled in from reference TRBV7-6 and TRBJ2-3, reads GAGVSQSPRYKVTKRGQDVALRCDPISGHVSLYWYRQALGQGPEFLTYFNYEAQQDKSGLPNDRFSAERPEGSISTLTIQRTEQRDSAMYRCASSLIAGGASTDTQYFGPGTRLTVL.